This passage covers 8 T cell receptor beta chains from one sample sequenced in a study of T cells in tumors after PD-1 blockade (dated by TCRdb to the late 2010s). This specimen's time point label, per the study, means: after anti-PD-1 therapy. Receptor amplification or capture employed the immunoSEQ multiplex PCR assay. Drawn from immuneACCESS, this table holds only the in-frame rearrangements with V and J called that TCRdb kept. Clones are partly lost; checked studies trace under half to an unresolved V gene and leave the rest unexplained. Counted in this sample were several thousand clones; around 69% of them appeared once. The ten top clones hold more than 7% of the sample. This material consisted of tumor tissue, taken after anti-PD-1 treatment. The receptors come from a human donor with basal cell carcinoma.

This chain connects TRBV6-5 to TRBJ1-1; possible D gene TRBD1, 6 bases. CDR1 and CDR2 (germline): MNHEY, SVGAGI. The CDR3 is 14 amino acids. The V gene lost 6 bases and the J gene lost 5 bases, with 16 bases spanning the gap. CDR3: CASRQRQVGTEAFF. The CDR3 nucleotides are TGTGCCAGCAGGCAAAGACAGGTTGGGACTGAAGCTTTCTTT.

CDR3 residues: CATSDSGSGVWGNEQFF. The DNA for the CDR3 is TGTGCCACCAGTGATTCAGGTAGCGGGGTCTGGGGCAATGAGCAGTTCTTC. The chain couples TRBV24-1 to TRBJ2-1; the match to TRBD2 covers 8 bases. The CDR3 is 17 residues long. Per the germline V gene, CDR1 is KGHDR and CDR2 is SFDVKD. Losses at the gene ends were 2 bases for V and 6 bases for J; bases not matched to a gene: 11.

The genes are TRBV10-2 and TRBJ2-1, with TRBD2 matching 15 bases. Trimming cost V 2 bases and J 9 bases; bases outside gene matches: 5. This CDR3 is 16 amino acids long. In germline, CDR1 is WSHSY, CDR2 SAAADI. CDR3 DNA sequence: TGCGCCAGCAGTGAGGCTGGACTAGCGGGAGGGGGTGAGCAGTTCTTC. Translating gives CASSEAGLAGGGEQFF.

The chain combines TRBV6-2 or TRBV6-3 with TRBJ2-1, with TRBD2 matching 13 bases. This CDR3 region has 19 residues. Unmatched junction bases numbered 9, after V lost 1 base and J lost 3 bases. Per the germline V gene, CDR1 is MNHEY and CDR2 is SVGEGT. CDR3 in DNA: TGTGCCAGCAGTTACTTCGGACTAGCGGGAGTAGGACTCTACAATGAGCAGTTCTTC. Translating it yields CASSYFGLAGVGLYNEQFF.

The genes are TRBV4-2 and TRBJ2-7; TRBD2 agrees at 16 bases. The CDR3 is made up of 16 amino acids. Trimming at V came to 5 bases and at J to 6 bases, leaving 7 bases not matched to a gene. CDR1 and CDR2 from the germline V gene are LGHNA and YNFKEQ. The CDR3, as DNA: TGTGCCAGCAGCGAACCGGGACTAGCGGGAGGGAGCGAGCAGTACTTC. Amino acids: CASSEPGLAGGSEQYF.

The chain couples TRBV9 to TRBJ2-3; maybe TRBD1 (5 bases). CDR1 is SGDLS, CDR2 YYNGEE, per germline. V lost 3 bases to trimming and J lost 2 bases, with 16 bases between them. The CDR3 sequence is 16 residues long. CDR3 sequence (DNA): TGTGCCAGCAGCGACGGTAGGTCGACAGCCACAGATACGCAGTATTTT. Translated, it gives CASSDGRSTATDTQYF.

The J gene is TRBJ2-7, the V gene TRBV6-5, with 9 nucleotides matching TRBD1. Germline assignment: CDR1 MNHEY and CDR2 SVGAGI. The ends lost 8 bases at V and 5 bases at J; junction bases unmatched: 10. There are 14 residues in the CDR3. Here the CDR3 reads CASAMDRGIHEQYF. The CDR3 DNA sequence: TGTGCCAGCGCAATGGACAGGGGAATACACGAGCAGTACTTC.

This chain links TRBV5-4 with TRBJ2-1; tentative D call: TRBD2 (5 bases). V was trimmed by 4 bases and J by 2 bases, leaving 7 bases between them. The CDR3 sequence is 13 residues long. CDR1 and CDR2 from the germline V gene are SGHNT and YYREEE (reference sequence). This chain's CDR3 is CASSLGTYNEQFF. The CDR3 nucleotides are TGTGCCAGCAGCCTCGGGACCTACAATGAGCAGTTCTTC.